Listed here are 8 T cell receptor beta chains from one sample, sequenced in a study of post-analysis software for immune sequencing data. Regarding the study as a whole: Among several TRBV segments more frequent in patients than controls were TRBV5-6, TRBV5-1 and TRBV20-1.

Built from TCR beta cDNA, the libraries had unique molecular identifiers in them. TCRdb fed the PCR reads into MiXCR, producing one record per CDR3 protein. The sample lists 380,000 or so distinct CDR3 sequences; less than 35% were seen once. The antigens these receptors bind are not known. Sequences were obtained from blood. The receptors were sampled from a girl between 5 and 17 years old with multiple sclerosis.

V usage is TRBV20-1 and J usage is TRBJ2-1; 9 bases line up with TRBD1. Germline V CDR1 and CDR2: DFQATT, SNEGSKA (reference sequence). After removal of 4 bases from V and 6 bases from J, the junction contained 10 bases not matched to a gene. The CDR3 sequence is 15 residues long. CDR3 loop: CSAKPAGTGPNEQFF. The CDR3 bases are TGCAGTGCTAAGCCGGCCGGGACAGGGCCCAATGAGCAGTTCTTC.

The rearrangement uses TRBV7-2 and TRBJ2-5; TRBD2 matches at 9 bases. This CDR3 contains 15 residues. The V gene's germline CDR1 is SGHTA and CDR2 FQGNSA. The junction had 4 bases not matched to a gene; V was cut back by 0 bases and J by 5 bases. The CDR3 DNA reads as TGTGCCAGCAGCTTAGCGACTAGCGGTTGGGAGACCCAGTACTTC. This gives the protein CASSLATSGWETQYF.

This clonotype was seen only a few times. The CDR3 nucleotides read TGTGCCAGCAGTTTAAGGCCCGCGGGGGCCCAAGACTATGGCTACACCTTC. Translation: CASSLRPAGAQDYGYTF. The chain links TRBV12-3 or TRBV12-4 to TRBJ1-2, with D perhaps matching TRBD1 (6 bases). This CDR3 spans 17 amino acids. V lost 2 bases to trimming and J lost 3 bases, with 19 bases between them.

The chain joins TRBV10-1 to TRBJ1-1; TRBD1 is a possible D gene (6 bases). The CDR3 runs 13 residues. Germline CDR1 and CDR2: WNHNN and SYGVQD (reference sequence). V was pared by 2 bases and J by 11 bases, with 15 bases between. The CDR3 coding sequence is TGCGCCAGCAGTGAGGTTCTACAGGGAAGGGCTTTCTTT. Its translation: CASSEVLQGRAFF.

The chain carries TRBV20-1 and TRBJ2-1; tentatively, D is TRBD1 (6 bases). There are 14 residues in the CDR3. CDR1 and CDR2 (germline): DFQATT, SNEGSKA (reference sequence). Trimming pared 4 bases from V and 5 bases from J, leaving 15 bases between. This chain's CDR3 is CSANLRQVDNEQFF. Here the CDR3 DNA reads TGCAGTGCTAACCTAAGACAGGTTGACAATGAGCAGTTCTTC.

V and J are TRBV6-2 or TRBV6-3 and TRBJ2-3; perhaps TRBD2 as D (5 bases). V was shortened by 0 bases and J by 6 bases, with 13 bases between the two germline ends. The germline V gene encodes CDR1 MNHEY and CDR2 SVGEGT. The CDR3 spans 15 residues. The CDR3: CASSYSLSSGDTQYF. As DNA, the CDR3 is TGTGCCAGCAGTTACTCGCTTAGCTCGGGGGATACGCAGTATTTT.

The chain couples TRBV6-2 or TRBV6-3 to TRBJ1-5, with 8 bases that match TRBD1. V lost 2 bases to trimming and J lost 7 bases; unmatched junction nucleotides: 7. The CDR3 runs 15 residues. Germline CDR1 reads MNHEY; CDR2 reads SVGEGT. The CDR3 loop is CASSYLGQGPQPQHF. The DNA of the CDR3 is TGTGCCAGCAGTTACCTAGGACAGGGCCCACAGCCCCAGCATTTT.

This clonotype has just a few counts. The chain couples TRBV24-1 to TRBJ1-1, with a weak D call TRBD1 (6 bases). CDR3 length: 17 residues. Germline V gives CDR1 KGHDR, CDR2 SFDVKD. V was shortened by 10 bases and J by 5 bases, with 28 bases between the two germline ends. The chain's CDR3 is CATTPAQGQKRRTEAFF. The CDR3 DNA reads TGTGCCACTACGCCCGCACAGGGCCAGAAAAGGCGAACTGAAGCTTTCTTT.